Listed here are 24 T cell receptor beta chains from one sample, sequenced in a study of vaccination and CD4 T cells after COVID-19. Treatment given: approximately 9-day PBMC culture with coronavirus spike peptide pools or control peptides (ViraFEST assay). Oncomine TCR Beta short-read sequencing was applied to DNA from cultured CD4+ T cells. TCRdb fed the PCR reads into MiXCR, producing one record per CDR3 protein. The sample lists some 20,000 distinct CDR3 sequences, about 40% occurring once. The antigens of these receptors remain unknown. The sequencing here drew on CD4+ T cells from blood, cultured in vitro, taken after SARS-CoV-2 vaccination. These receptor sequences come from a human donor who had recovered from COVID-19.

This clonotype has only one observation. The chain recombines TRBV14 with TRBJ2-5; D uncertain. CDR1 and CDR2 (germline): SGHDN, FVKESK. Trimming took 3 bases from V and 5 from J, leaving 7 bases between them. The CDR3 is 12 amino acids. DNA for the CDR3: TGTGCCAGCAGCCAGGCTTGGGAGACCCAGTACTTC. It encodes CASSQAWETQYF.

This chain links TRBV11-3 with TRBJ2-3; possibly TRBD2 for D (6 bases). This CDR3 comprises 17 residues. Looked up from germline, CDR1 is SGHNT and CDR2 is YENEEA. The V end was cut by 1 base, the J end by 4 bases, with 18 bases between. CDR3 sequence: CASSLVHLGGIADTQYF. DNA for the CDR3: TGTGCCAGCAGCTTAGTTCATTTGGGCGGGATCGCAGATACGCAGTATTTT.

This clonotype occurred a few times. This chain connects TRBV20-1 to TRBJ2-5, with D tentatively TRBD2 (5 bases). The CDR3 is 15 residues long. Trimming took 2 bases from V and 7 from J, leaving 20 bases between them. CDR1 is DFQATT and CDR2 is SNEGSKA in the germline V gene (reference sequence). CDR3 sequence: CSARHGGKGRGTQYF. The CDR3 bases are TGCAGTGCTAGACATGGAGGAAAGGGCCGGGGGACCCAGTACTTC.

This clonotype was seen a few times. V usage is TRBV7-7 and J usage is TRBJ2-5; 9 bases map to TRBD2. After removal of 3 bases from V and 4 bases from J, the junction contained 6 bases not matched to a gene. The CDR3 extends over 15 amino acids. In germline, CDR1 is SSHAT, CDR2 FNYEAQ (reference sequence). CDR3 sequence: CASSFSSTSGETQYF. The CDR3 DNA follows: TGTGCCAGCAGCTTTTCTTCGACTAGCGGAGAGACCCAGTACTTC.

This clonotype was detected only a few times. The chain combines TRBV20-1 with TRBJ1-1; weak D call: TRBD1 (6 bases). The CDR3 spans 15 residues. The V end lost 1 base, the J end lost 2 bases, and 14 bases lay between the germline ends. The V gene's germline CDR1 is DFQATT and CDR2 SNEGSKA (reference sequence). The DNA for the CDR3 is TGCAGTGCTAGAGGATGGGGGCCGCGAAACACTGAAGCTTTCTTT. Protein: CSARGWGPRNTEAFF.

The J gene is TRBJ1-1, the V gene TRBV7-9, with 7 positions matching TRBD1. The trim removed 4 bases at V and 5 bases at J, leaving 10 bases unmatched. CDR1 is SEHNR and CDR2 is FQNEAQ in the germline V gene (reference sequence). The CDR3 covers 15 residues. CDR3 protein: CASSSTTTGRTEAFF. CDR3 bases: TGTGCCAGCAGCTCAACCACGACAGGGAGGACTGAAGCTTTCTTT.

This clonotype came up a few times. This rearrangement joins TRBV18 to TRBJ2-5; D gene ambiguous. This CDR3 contains 11 residues. V was clipped by 3 bases and J by 3 bases, with 2 bases between them. Germline V gene lookup returns CDR1 KGHSH and CDR2 LQKENI. The CDR3 reads CASSPKETQYF. CDR3 DNA: TGTGCCAGCTCACCTAAAGAGACCCAGTACTTC.

This clonotype showed up just a few times. The gene calls are TRBV6-2 or TRBV6-3 and TRBJ2-7; 7 bases agree with TRBD2. Trimming took 5 bases from V and 6 from J; bases not matched to a gene: 13. Looked up from germline, CDR1 is MNHEY and CDR2 is SVGEGT. The CDR3 is 15 amino acids. The CDR3 DNA reads TGTGCCAGCAGTCGGCAGGGCGGGGGAGGAGGCGAGCAGTACTTC. It encodes CASSRQGGGGGEQYF.

This clonotype was detected once. The gene calls are TRBV19 and TRBJ2-2; D possibly corresponds to TRBD1 (6 bases). The CDR3 is 14 residues long. Trimming removed 4 bases at V and 0 bases at J, with 6 bases between. Germline lookup yields CDR1 LNHDA and CDR2 SQIVND (reference sequence). The CDR3 DNA is TGTGCCAGTAGTAGGGACACGAACACCGGGGAGCTGTTTTTT. It encodes CASSRDTNTGELFF.

This chain uses TRBV6-1 with TRBJ1-2; the D is unclear. CDR3 length equals 13 residues. V lost 5 bases and J 4 bases, leaving 11 bases between the germline ends. Germline V gives CDR1 MNHNS, CDR2 SASEGT. CDR3 in amino acids: CASSRTESYGYTF. The CDR3 DNA reads as TGTGCCAGCAGTAGGACGGAAAGCTATGGCTACACCTTC.

V gene TRBV4-2 combines with J gene TRBJ2-2; D ambiguous. Germline-derived CDR1 and CDR2 are LGHNA and YNFKEQ. The V end lost 0 bases, the J end lost 5 bases, and 7 bases lay between the germline ends. CDR3 length equals 14 residues. CDR3: CASSQDEMTGELFF. In nucleotides, the CDR3 is TGTGCCAGCAGCCAAGATGAGATGACCGGGGAGCTGTTTTTT.

The chain is built from TRBV11-3 and TRBJ1-5; D unresolved. CDR1 is SGHNT, CDR2 YENEEA, per germline. The length of the CDR3 is 13 residues. The V end was cut by 0 bases, the J end by 3 bases, with 3 bases between. In nucleotides, the CDR3 is TGTGCCAGCAGCTTAGAATACAATCAGCCCCAGCATTTT. Its protein product is CASSLEYNQPQHF.

This clonotype was seen only a few times. This chain joins TRBV27 and TRBJ1-1; D is ambiguous. V was trimmed by 0 bases and J by 3 bases, leaving 5 bases between them. The germline gives CDR1 MNHEY, CDR2 SMNVEV (reference sequence). This CDR3 is 13 amino acids long. CDR3 nucleotides: TGTGCCAGCAGTTTATCAAAGGACACTGAAGCTTTCTTT. Protein sequence: CASSLSKDTEAFF.

The rearrangement uses TRBV4-3 and TRBJ2-1, with 12 bases identical to TRBD2. Germline values: CDR1 LGHNA, CDR2 YSLEER. The CDR3 spans 17 residues. Losses at the gene ends were 4 bases for V and 4 bases for J; bases not matched to a gene: 8. The CDR3 reads CASSRRTSGTSYNEQFF. The CDR3 DNA is TGCGCCAGCAGCCGGAGGACTAGCGGGACTTCTTACAATGAGCAGTTCTTC.

This clonotype was seen more than once but under ten times. The chain has TRBV27 and TRBJ1-5, with 10 bases lining up with TRBD1. The junction had 15 bases not matched to a gene; V was cut back by 1 base and J by 9 bases. The germline CDR1 and CDR2 sequences are MNHEY and SMNVEV (reference sequence). The CDR3 is 18 amino acids. The CDR3 DNA reads as TGTGCCAGCAGTTTATTACCCGGGACAGGGGTCGGTTTCCGGCCCCAGCATTTT. Its protein product is CASSLLPGTGVGFRPQHF.

The gene calls are TRBV7-2 and TRBJ1-1; D is unresolved. Trimming pared 1 base from V and 5 bases from J, leaving 14 bases between. The CDR3 length is 15 residues. Looked up from germline, CDR1 is SGHTA and CDR2 is FQGNSA. Written as DNA, the CDR3 is TGTGCCAGCAGCTTAGTAAGGGTCGAAGGTACTGAAGCTTTCTTT. Residues: CASSLVRVEGTEAFF.

This clonotype was seen only a few times. The rearrangement joins TRBV6-2 or TRBV6-3 to TRBJ1-5; D is undetermined. The germline V and J ends were trimmed by 2 bases and 6 bases, with 11 bases remaining between them. This CDR3 spans 14 amino acids. Germline values: CDR1 MNHEY, CDR2 SVGEGT. CDR3 in DNA: TGTGCCAGCAGTTACGGGAAGGCTGGTCAGCCCCAGCATTTT. This encodes CASSYGKAGQPQHF.

The table lists this clonotype with a few counts. The CDR3 DNA sequence: TGTGCCAGTAGTATAGGCCTAGCGGGGATGCCCTACAATGAGCAGTTCTTC. Translating gives CASSIGLAGMPYNEQFF. The V gene is TRBV19, the J gene TRBJ2-1, with 9 bases that match TRBD2. This CDR3 region has 17 residues. The trim removed 1 base at V and 2 bases at J, leaving 6 bases unmatched. Germline assignment: CDR1 LNHDA and CDR2 SQIVND (reference sequence).

The chain is built from TRBV5-1 and TRBJ2-2; 8 bases align to TRBD2. The CDR3 is 16 amino acids. The V gene end was trimmed by 5 bases and the J gene end by 0 bases; junction bases not matched to a gene: 6. Germline assignment: CDR1 SGHRS and CDR2 YFSETQ. For the CDR3, the DNA is TGCGCCAGCAGTACTAGCGGAGAATCGAACACCGGGGAGCTGTTTTTT. Translated: CASSTSGESNTGELFF.

This clonotype was seen a few times. The chain recombines TRBV7-2 with TRBJ1-2; D not certain. The length of the CDR3 is 13 residues. V was clipped by 1 base and J by 5 bases, with 8 bases between them. From germline, CDR1 is SGHTA and CDR2 FQGNSA. CDR3: CASSLEAVYGYTF. The CDR3 bases are TGTGCCAGCAGCTTAGAGGCGGTTTATGGCTACACCTTC.

The chain recombines TRBV7-9 with TRBJ1-1; tentatively, D is TRBD1 (5 bases). The germline V gene encodes CDR1 SEHNR and CDR2 FQNEAQ (reference sequence). The CDR3 has 14 residues. With 4 bases removed from V and 7 bases from J, the gap between germline ends came to 16 bases. CDR3 in amino acids: CASSSLVGGDEAFF. CDR3 coding DNA: TGTGCCAGCAGCTCCTTGGTGGGGGGGGATGAAGCTTTCTTT.

V gene TRBV6-2 or TRBV6-3 combines with J gene TRBJ2-1; the match to TRBD2 covers 14 bases. After removal of 6 bases from V and 1 base from J, the junction contained 8 bases not matched to a gene. In germline, CDR1 is MNHEY, CDR2 SVGEGT. The CDR3 has 18 residues. CDR3 DNA sequence: TGTGCCAGCAGGAGGGGACTAGCGGGAGTGATGTCCTACAATGAGCAGTTCTTC. This translates into CASRRGLAGVMSYNEQFF.

This chain joins TRBV20-1 and TRBJ2-3; the D is unclear. This CDR3 has 12 residues. Between the trimmed V and J ends, which lost 3 bases and 6 bases, there was a span of 10 bases. The germline gives CDR1 DFQATT, CDR2 SNEGSKA (reference sequence). The CDR3, as DNA: TGCAGTGCTAGGGCCCGGCGGGATACGCAGTATTTT. Residues: CSARARRDTQYF.

J is TRBJ2-7 and V is TRBV6-2 or TRBV6-3, with 7 nucleotides matching TRBD1. Trimming removed 5 bases from V and 5 bases from J; junction bases left unmatched: 9. Germline CDR1 MNHEY, CDR2 SVGEGT. The CDR3 length is 14 residues. The CDR3 spells CASSMTGSYNEQYF. For the CDR3, the DNA is TGTGCCAGCAGTATGACAGGGAGCTACAACGAGCAGTACTTC.